This T cell receptor beta chain was retrieved from a study of OX40 agonist ivuxolimab in advanced cancers. The overall study: A history of anti-PD-1, anti-PD-L1 or anti-CTLA-4 therapy was acceptable, and over 35% had some.

Measured with immunoSEQ multiplex PCR; TCRdb has only the in-frame clones, and not every one. The sample consists of 70,000 to 75,000 clones, 85% of them appearing once. Germline lookup yields CDR1 ENHRY and CDR2 SYGVKD. This CDR3 is built from 14 residues. V was pared by 4 bases and J by 3 bases, with 3 bases of the junction left unmatched. In the case of this clone: The antigen is undetermined.

Autoimmune disease history or systemic immunosuppression led to patient exclusion. Broader study findings: At doses 0.1 to 3.0 mg/kg, CD4+ and CD8+ clones expanded. Fewer expanded clones were found on average in CD4+ than in CD8+ T cells.

This chain uses TRBV10-3 with TRBJ2-3; 8 positions agree with TRBD2. The source is an adult with an advanced solid tumor such as melanoma, head and neck, liver or kidney cancer. The material was CD4+ or CD8+ T cells sorted from blood, obtained in a trial of the OX40 agonist ivuxolimab. The DNA for the CDR3 is TGTGCCATCAGTGGACTAGCGAAAACAGATACGCAGTATTTT. The encoded protein is CAISGLAKTDTQYF.